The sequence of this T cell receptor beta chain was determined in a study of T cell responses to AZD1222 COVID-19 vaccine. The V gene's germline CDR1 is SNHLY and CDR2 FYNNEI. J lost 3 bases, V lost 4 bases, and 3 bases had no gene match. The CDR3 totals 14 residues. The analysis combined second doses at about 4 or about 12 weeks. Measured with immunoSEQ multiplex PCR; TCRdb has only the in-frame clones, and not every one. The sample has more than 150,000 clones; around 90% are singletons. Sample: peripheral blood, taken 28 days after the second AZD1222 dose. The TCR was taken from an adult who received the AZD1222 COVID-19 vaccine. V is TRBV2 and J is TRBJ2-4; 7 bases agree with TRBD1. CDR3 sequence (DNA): TGTGCCAGCAGTGTACAGGGGAGCAAAAACATTCAGTACTTC. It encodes CASSVQGSKNIQYF.